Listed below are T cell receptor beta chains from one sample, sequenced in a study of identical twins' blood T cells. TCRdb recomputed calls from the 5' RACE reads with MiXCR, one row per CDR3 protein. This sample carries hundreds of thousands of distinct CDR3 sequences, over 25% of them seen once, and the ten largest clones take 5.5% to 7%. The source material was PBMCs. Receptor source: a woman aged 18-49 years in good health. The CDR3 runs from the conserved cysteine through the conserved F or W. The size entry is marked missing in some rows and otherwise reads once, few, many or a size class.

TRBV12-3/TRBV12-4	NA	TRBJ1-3	CASTPESGVDGNTIYF
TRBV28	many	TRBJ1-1	CASSSTESTEAFF
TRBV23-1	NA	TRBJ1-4	CVYERDDGEKLFF
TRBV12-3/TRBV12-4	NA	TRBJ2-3	CASSLQDSTDTQYF
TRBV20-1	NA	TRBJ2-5	CSAVRAGETQYF
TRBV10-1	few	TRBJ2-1	CASSGGTSGSYNEQFF
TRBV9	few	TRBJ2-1	CASSVVDREVKNEQFF
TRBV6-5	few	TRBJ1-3	CASTPAGRVGNTIYF
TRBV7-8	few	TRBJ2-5	CASSHNRGMGAQETQYF
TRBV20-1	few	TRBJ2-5	CSARSGLAKTQYF
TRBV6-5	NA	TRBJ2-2	CASSYSRALNTGELFF
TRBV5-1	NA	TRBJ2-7	CASSTGLSYEQYF
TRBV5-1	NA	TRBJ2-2	CASSLSRSTGELFF
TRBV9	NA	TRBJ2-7	CASSVGLAGSYEQYF
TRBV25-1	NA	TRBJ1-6	CASRDFGDSPLHF
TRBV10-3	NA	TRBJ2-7	CAIMASGSQYEQYF
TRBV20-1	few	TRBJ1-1	CSASSGARAEAFF
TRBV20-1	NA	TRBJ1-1	CSSDRMNTEAFF
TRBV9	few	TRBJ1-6	CASSPEGIGSPLHF
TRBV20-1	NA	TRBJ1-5	CSASRRNRGLQPQHF
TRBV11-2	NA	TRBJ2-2	CASSLDSVGQPVRRELFF
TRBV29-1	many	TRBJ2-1	CSVVLGNEQFF